This TCR beta chain derives from a study of blood T cell repertoires in COVID-19. Study as a whole: From T cells, B-cell-depleted T cells, or PBMCs came the material, which was cDNA or gDNA.

Germline-derived CDR1 and CDR2 are SGHTA and FQGNSA. Trimming at V came to 1 base and at J to 0 bases, leaving 3 bases not matched to a gene. The CDR3 is made up of 15 amino acids. Original handling: The authors estimated nucleated cell counts from reference gene primer amplification. TCRdb keeps only in-frame clones here, not all; method: immunoSEQ multiplex PCR. The V and J calls and the clone size are those of that table, but D and trimming were determined from the DNA. The sample gives a few hundred thousand clones, approximately 85% of which show up once; 3.5% to 4.5% is in the top ten. In Cohort 3, a recovered donor had either two negative PCRs, clearance, or symptom resolution.

The source of this sequence is a woman aged 30 to 39 who had recovered from COVID-19. V usage is TRBV7-2 and J usage is TRBJ2-7; 7 positions agree with TRBD1. The sequenced sample was PBMCs or T cells enriched from blood (not recorded which). As DNA, the CDR3 is TGTGCCAGCAGCTTAGAGGGGACAGCCTCCTACGAGCAGTACTTC. Residues: CASSLEGTASYEQYF.